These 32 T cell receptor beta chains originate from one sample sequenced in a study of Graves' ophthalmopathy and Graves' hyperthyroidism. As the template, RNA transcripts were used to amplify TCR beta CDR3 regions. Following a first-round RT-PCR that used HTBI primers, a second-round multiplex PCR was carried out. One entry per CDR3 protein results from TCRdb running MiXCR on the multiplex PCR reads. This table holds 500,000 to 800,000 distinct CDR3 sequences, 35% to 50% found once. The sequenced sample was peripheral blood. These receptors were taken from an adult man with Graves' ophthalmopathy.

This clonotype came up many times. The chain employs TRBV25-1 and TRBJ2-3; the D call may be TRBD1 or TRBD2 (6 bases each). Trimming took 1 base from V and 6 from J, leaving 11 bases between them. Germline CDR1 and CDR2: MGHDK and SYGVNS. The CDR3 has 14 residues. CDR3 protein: CASSESRGRDTQYF. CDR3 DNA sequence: TGTGCCAGCAGTGAATCCCGGGGGCGTGATACGCAGTATTTT.

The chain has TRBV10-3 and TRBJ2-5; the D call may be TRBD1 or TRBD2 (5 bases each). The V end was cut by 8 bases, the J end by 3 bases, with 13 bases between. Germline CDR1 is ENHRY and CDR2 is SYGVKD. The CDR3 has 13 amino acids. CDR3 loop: CAIARGAEETQYF. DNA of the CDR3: TGTGCCATCGCGCGAGGGGCCGAAGAGACCCAGTACTTC.

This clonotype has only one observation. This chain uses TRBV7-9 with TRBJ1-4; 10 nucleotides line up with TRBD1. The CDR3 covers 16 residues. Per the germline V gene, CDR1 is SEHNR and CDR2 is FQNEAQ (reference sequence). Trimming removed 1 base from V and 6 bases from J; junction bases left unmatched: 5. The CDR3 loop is CASSLGGTGADEKLFF. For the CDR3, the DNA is TGTGCCAGCAGCTTAGGGGGGACAGGGGCGGATGAAAAACTGTTTTTT.

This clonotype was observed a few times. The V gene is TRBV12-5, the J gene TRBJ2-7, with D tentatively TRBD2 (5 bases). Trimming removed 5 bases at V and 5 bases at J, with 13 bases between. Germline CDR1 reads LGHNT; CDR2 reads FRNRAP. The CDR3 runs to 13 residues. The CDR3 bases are TGTGCTAGTGGTCTCCTCGCGGGTAACGAGCAGTACTTC. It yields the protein CASGLLAGNEQYF. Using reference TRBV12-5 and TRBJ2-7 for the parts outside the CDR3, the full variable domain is DARVTQTPRHKVTEMGQEVTMRCQPILGHNTVFWYRQTMMQGLELLAYFRNRAPLDDSGMPKDRFSAEMPDATLATLKIQPSEPRDSAVYFCASGLLAGNEQYFGPGTRLTVT.

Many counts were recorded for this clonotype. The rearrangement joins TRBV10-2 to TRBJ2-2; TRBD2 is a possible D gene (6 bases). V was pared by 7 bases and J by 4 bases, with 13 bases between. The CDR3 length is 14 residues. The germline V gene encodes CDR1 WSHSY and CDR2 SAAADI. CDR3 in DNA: TGCGCCAGCATTTCTGACGGGGGCACCGGGGAGCTGTTTTTT. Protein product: CASISDGGTGELFF.

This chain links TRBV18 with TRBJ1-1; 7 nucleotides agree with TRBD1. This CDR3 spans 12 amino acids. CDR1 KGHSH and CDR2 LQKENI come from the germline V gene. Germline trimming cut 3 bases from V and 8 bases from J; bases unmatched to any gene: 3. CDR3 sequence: CASSPGTEEAFF. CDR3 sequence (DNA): TGTGCCAGCTCACCCGGGACAGAAGAAGCTTTCTTT.

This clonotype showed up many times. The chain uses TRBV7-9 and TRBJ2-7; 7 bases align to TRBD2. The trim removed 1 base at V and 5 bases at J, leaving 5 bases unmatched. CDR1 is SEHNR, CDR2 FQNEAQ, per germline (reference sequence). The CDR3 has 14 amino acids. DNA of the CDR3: TGTGCCAGCAGCTTAGGTGGGAGGGCCCACGAGCAGTACTTC. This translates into CASSLGGRAHEQYF. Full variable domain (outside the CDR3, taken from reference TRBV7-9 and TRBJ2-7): DTGVSQNPRHKITKRGQNVTFRCDPISEHNRLYWYRQTLGQGPEFLTYFQNEAQLEKSRLLSDRFSAERPKGSFSTLEIQRTEQGDSAMYLCASSLGGRAHEQYFGPGTRLTVT.

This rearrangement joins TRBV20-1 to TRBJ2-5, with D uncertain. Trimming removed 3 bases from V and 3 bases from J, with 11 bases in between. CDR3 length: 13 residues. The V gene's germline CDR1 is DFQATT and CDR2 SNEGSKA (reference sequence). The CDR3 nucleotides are TGCAGTGCTAGCTTCCCGGCGGAAGAGACCCAGTACTTC. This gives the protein CSASFPAEETQYF.

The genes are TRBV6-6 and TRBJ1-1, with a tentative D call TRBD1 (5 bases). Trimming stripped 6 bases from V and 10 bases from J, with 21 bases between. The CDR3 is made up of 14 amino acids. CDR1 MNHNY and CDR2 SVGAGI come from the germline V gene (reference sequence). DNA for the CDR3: TGTGCCAGCAGGCCCCCCGGGGGGGATTCGGCAGCTTTCTTT. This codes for CASRPPGGDSAAFF.

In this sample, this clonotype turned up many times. Here the CDR3 DNA reads TGTGCCAGCAGCGCAGAGAGCTCCTACGAGCAGTACTTC. Its translation is CASSAESSYEQYF. The chain combines TRBV7-8 with TRBJ2-7; D is unresolved. The CDR3 has 13 residues. Trimming left V 5 bases short and J 0 bases short, with 8 bases between. Germline-derived CDR1 and CDR2 are SGHVS and FQNEAQ.

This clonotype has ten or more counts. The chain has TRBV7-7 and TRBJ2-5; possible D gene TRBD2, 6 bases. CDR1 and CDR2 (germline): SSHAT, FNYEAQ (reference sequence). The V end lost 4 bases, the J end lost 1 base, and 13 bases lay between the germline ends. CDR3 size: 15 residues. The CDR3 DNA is TGTGCCAGCAGCTCCCGACTAGGACTCCAAGAGACCCAGTACTTC. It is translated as CASSSRLGLQETQYF.

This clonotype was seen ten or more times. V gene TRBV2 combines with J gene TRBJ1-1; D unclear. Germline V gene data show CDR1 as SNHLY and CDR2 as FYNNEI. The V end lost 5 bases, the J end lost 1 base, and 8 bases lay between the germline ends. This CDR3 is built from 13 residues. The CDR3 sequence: CASSTGKNTEAFF. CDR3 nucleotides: TGTGCCAGCAGTACGGGCAAGAACACTGAAGCTTTCTTT.

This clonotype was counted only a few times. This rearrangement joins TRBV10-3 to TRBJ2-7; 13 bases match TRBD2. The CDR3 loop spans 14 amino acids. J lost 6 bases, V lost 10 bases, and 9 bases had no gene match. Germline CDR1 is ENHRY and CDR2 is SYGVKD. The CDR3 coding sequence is TGTGCCAGCTCGCGGACTAGCGGGAGCGCCGAGCAGTACTTC. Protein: CASSRTSGSAEQYF.

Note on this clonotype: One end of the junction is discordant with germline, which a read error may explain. The CDR3 bases are TGCGCCAGCAGCCAAGTGTTGGGACAGGCCACCTCTGGGGCCAACGTCCTGACTTTC. It yields the protein CASSQVLGQATSGANVLTF. V usage is TRBV11-2 and J usage is TRBJ2-6, with 8 positions matching TRBD1. Germline assignment: CDR1 SGHAT and CDR2 FQNNGV. The length of the CDR3 is 19 residues.

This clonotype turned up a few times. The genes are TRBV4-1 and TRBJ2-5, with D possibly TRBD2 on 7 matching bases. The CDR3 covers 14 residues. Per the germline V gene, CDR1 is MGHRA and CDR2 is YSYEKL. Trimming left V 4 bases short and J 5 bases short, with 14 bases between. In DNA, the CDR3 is TGCGCCAGCAGCCGGTGGGGGGGCGAGGAGACCCAGTACTTC. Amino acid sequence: CASSRWGGEETQYF.

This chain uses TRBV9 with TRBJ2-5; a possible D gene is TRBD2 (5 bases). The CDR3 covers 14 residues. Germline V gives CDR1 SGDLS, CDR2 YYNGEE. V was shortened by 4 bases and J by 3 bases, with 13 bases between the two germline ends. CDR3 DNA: TGTGCCAGCAGCCAAGACTATTCGGAAGAGACCCAGTACTTC. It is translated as CASSQDYSEETQYF. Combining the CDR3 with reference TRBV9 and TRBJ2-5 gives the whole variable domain DSGVTQTPKHLITATGQRVTLRCSPRSGDLSVYWYQQSLDQGLQFLIQYYNGEERAKGNILERFSAQQFPDLHSELNLSSLELGDSALYFCASSQDYSEETQYFGPGTRLLVL.

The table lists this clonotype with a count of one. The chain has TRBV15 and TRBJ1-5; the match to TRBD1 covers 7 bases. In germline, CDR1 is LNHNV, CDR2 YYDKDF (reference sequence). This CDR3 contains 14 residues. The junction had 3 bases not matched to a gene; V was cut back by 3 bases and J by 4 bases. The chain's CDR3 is CATSSTTGNQPQHF. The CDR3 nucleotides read TGTGCCACCAGCAGCACGACAGGGAATCAGCCCCAGCATTTT.

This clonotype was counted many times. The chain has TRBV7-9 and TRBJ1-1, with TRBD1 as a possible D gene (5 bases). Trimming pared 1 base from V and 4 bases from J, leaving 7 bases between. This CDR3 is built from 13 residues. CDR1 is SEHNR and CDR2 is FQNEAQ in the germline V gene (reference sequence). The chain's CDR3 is CASSLVDITEAFF. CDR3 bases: TGTGCCAGCAGCTTAGTGGACATCACTGAAGCTTTCTTT.

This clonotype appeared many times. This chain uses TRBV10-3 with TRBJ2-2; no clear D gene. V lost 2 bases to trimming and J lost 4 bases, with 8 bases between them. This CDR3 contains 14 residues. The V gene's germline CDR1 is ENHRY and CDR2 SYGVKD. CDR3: CAISELLITGELFF. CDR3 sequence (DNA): TGTGCCATCAGTGAGCTCCTAATCACCGGGGAGCTGTTTTTT.

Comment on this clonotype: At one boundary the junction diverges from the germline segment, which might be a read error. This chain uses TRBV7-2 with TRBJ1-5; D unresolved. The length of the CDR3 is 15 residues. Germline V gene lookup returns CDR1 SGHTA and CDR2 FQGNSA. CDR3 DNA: TGCGCCAGCAGCCAAGGTCGGCAGCCCAATCAGCCCCAGCATTTT. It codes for CASSQGRQPNQPQHF.

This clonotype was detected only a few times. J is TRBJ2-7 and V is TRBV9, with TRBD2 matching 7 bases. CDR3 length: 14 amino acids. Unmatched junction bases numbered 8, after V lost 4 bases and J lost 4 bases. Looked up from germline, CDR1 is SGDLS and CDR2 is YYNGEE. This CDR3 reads CASSLGGAEYEQYF. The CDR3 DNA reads TGTGCCAGCAGCTTGGGAGGGGCTGAGTACGAGCAGTACTTC.

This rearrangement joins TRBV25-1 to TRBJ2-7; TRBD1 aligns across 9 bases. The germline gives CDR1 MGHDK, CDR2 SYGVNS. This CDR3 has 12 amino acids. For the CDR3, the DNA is TGTGCTAGGACAGGGGAGGACTACGAGCAGTACTTC. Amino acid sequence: CARTGEDYEQYF.

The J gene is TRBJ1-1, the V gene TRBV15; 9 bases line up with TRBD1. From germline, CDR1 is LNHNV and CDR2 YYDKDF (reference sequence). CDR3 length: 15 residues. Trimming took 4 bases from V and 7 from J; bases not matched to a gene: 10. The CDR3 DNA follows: TGTGCCACCAGCAAGGACAGGGGCCCCAAGGATGAAGCTTTCTTT. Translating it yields CATSKDRGPKDEAFF.

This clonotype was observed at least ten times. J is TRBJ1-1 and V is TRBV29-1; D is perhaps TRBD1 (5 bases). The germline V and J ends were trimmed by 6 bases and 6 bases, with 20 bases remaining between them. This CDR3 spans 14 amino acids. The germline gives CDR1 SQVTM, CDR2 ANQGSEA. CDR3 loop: CSVVGAPEYSEAFF. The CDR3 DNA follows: TGCAGCGTGGTCGGGGCTCCGGAATACTCTGAAGCTTTCTTT.

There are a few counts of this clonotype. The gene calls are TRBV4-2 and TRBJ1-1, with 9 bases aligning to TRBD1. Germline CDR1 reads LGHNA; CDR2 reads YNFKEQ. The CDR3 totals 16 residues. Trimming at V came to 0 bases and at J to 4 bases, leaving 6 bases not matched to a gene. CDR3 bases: TGTGCCAGCAGCCAAGATGGACAGGGGATTCGCACTGAAGCTTTCTTT. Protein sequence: CASSQDGQGIRTEAFF.

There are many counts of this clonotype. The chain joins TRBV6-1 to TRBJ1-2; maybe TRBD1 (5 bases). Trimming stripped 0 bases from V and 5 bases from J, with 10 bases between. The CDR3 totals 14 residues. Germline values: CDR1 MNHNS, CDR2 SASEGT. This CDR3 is CASSEAWGSYGYTF. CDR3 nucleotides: TGTGCCAGCAGTGAAGCCTGGGGGAGTTATGGCTACACCTTC.

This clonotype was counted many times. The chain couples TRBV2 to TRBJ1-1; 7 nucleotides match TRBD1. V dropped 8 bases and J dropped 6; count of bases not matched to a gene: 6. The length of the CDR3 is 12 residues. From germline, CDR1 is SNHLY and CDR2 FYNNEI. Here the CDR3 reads CASLTGDAEAFF. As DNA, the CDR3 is TGTGCCAGCCTAACAGGGGATGCTGAAGCTTTCTTT.

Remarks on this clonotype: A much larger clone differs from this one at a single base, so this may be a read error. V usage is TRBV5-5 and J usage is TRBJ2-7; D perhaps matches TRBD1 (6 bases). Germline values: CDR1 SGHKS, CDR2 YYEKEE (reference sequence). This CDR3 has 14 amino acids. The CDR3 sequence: CVSSLLGQKYEQYF. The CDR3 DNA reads TGTGTCAGCAGCTTGTTGGGACAAAAATACGAGCAGTACTTC. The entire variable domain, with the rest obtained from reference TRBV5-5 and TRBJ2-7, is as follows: DAGVTQSPTHLIKTRGQQVTLRCSPISGHKSVSWYQQVLGQGPQFIFQYYEKEERGRGNFPDRFSARQFPNYSSELNVNALLLGDSALYLCVSSLLGQKYEQYFGPGTRLTVT.

The chain's CDR3 is CASSEMGAGNSPLHF. The CDR3, as DNA: TGTGCCAGCAGTGAAATGGGGGCCGGAAATTCACCCCTCCACTTT. The V and J genes are TRBV2 and TRBJ1-6; D perhaps matches TRBD1 (6 bases). CDR3 length: 15 amino acids. The germline CDR1 and CDR2 sequences are SNHLY and FYNNEI. The V end lost 2 bases, the J end lost 7 bases, and 12 bases lay between the germline ends. The complete variable domain, with remaining parts taken from reference TRBV2 and TRBJ1-6, reads EPEVTQTPSHQVTQMGQEVILRCVPISNHLYFYWYRQILGQKVEFLVSFYNNEISEKSEIFDDQFSVERPDGSNFTLKIRSTKLEDSAMYFCASSEMGAGNSPLHFGNGTRLTVT.

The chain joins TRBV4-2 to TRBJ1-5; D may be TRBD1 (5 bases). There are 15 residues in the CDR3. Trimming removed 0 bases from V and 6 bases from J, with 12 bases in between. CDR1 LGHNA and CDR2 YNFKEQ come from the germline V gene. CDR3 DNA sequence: TGTGCCAGCAGCCAAGAAGCTGGGGGTCCTCAGCCCCAGCATTTT. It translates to CASSQEAGGPQPQHF.

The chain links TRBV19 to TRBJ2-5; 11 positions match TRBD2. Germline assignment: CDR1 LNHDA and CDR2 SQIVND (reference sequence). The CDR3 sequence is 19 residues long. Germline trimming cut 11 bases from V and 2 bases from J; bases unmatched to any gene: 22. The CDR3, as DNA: TGTGCCTGGAGCGCCGTAGCGGGGGGGAGCCCTGCGCTTCAAGAGACCCAGTACTTC. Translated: CAWSAVAGGSPALQETQYF.

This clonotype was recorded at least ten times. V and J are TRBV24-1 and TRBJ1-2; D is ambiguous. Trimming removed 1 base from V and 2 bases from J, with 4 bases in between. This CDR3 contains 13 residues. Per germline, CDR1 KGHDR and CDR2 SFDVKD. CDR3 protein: CATSDLDNYGYTF. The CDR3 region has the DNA TGTGCCACCAGTGATTTAGACAACTATGGCTACACCTTC.